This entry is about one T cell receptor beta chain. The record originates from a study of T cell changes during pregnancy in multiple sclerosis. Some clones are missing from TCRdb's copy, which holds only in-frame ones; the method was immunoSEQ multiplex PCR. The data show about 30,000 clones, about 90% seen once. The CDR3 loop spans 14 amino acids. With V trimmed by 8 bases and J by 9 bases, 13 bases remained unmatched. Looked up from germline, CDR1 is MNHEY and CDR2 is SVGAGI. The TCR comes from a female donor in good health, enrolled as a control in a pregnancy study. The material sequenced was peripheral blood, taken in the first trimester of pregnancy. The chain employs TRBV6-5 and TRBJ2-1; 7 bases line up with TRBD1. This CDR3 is CASSRTGEGGEQFF. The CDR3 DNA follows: TGTGCCAGCTCTCGAACAGGGGAAGGCGGTGAGCAGTTCTTC.